A single sample is the source of the 17 T cell receptor beta chains below, sequenced in a study of blood T cell repertoires in COVID-19. Data came from immunoSEQ multiplex PCR; TCRdb stores just in-frame clones and leaves some out. This table holds roughly 360,000 clones, over 65% found once. The sample taken for sequencing was peripheral blood. The receptors originated from a human donor with acute or convalescent COVID-19. The donor label of this sample is uncertain.

The CDR3 DNA is TGTGCCAGCAGGGAGGGGCTGAATGCCGAAAAACTGTTTTTT. Encoded protein: CASREGLNAEKLFF. This chain uses TRBV6-5 with TRBJ1-4, with D perhaps TRBD1 (5 bases). The germline V gene has CDR1 MNHEY and CDR2 SVGAGI. The CDR3 sequence is 14 residues long. V was cut by 6 bases and J by 8 bases, with 16 bases left in between.

V gene TRBV18 combines with J gene TRBJ1-1; D possibly corresponds to TRBD1 (6 bases). CDR1 and CDR2 (germline): KGHSH, LQKENI. Trimming stripped 3 bases from V and 4 bases from J, with 12 bases between. The CDR3 has 14 amino acids. The CDR3, as DNA: TGTGCCAGCTCACCGACAAGGGGGACCACTGAAGCTTTCTTT. It is translated as CASSPTRGTTEAFF.

CDR3 sequence: CASSALTSGRGSEQFF. DNA for the CDR3: TGTGCCAGCAGTGCCCTAACTAGCGGGAGAGGCAGTGAGCAGTTCTTC. The V and J genes are TRBV2 and TRBJ2-1, with 11 bases identical to TRBD2. This CDR3 contains 16 residues. V trimming: 4 bases; J trimming: 9 bases; junction bases outside the gene matches: 11. The germline V gene has CDR1 SNHLY and CDR2 FYNNEI.

The chain is built from TRBV7-9 and TRBJ1-1; possibly TRBD1 for D (6 bases). V was pared by 5 bases and J by 11 bases, with 24 bases between. Germline loops: CDR1 SEHNR, CDR2 FQNEAQ (reference sequence). The CDR3 covers 15 residues. CDR3 sequence (DNA): TGTGCCAGCAGCCCATCCCGAGGCCCTTCCCAGGGGGCTTTCTTT. Residues: CASSPSRGPSQGAFF.

This clone was detected only a few times. This chain links TRBV7-2 with TRBJ1-5; TRBD1 agrees at 7 bases. CDR1 and CDR2 (germline): SGHTA, FQGNSA. The J segment lost 6 bases and the V segment lost 4 bases, leaving 6 bases of the junction unmatched. This CDR3 is 14 amino acids long. CDR3 coding DNA: TGTGCCAGCAGCTCCAGACAGGGAGGTCAGCCCCAGCATTTT. Translating gives CASSSRQGGQPQHF.

The gene calls are TRBV2 and TRBJ2-7, with a possible D match to TRBD2 (6 bases). This CDR3 comprises 10 residues. Looked up from germline, CDR1 is SNHLY and CDR2 is FYNNEI. V was cut by 8 bases and J by 6 bases, with 8 bases left in between. This CDR3 is CASRGGEQYF. CDR3 nucleotide sequence: TGTGCCAGCCGGGGAGGCGAGCAGTACTTC.

The chain uses TRBV6-5 and TRBJ2-2; D is possibly TRBD2 (5 bases). Germline V gene lookup returns CDR1 MNHEY and CDR2 SVGAGI. CDR3 size: 14 residues. V was pared by 7 bases and J by 1 base, with 10 bases between. The CDR3 is CASISRENTGELFF. The CDR3 DNA reads as TGTGCCAGCATCTCTCGGGAGAACACCGGGGAGCTGTTTTTT.

V is TRBV20-1 and J is TRBJ1-2, with D tentatively TRBD1 (6 bases). Deletions cut 6 bases from V and 7 bases from J, with 9 bases between. The CDR3 runs 10 residues. Germline V gives CDR1 DFQATT, CDR2 SNEGSKA (reference sequence). CDR3 protein: CSAGQSGYTF. CDR3 DNA: TGCAGTGCCGGACAGTCTGGCTACACCTTC.

This sequence joins TRBV5-1 and TRBJ1-1, with 8 nucleotides matching TRBD1. CDR3 length equals 15 residues. V trimming: 1 base; J trimming: 5 bases; junction bases outside the gene matches: 7. Germline V gene lookup returns CDR1 SGHRS and CDR2 YFSETQ. Here the CDR3 DNA reads TGCGCCAGCAGCTTGTGGAGTCAGGGGGCGACTGAAGCTTTCTTT. This translates into CASSLWSQGATEAFF.

The rearrangement joins TRBV29-1 to TRBJ1-3; no clear D gene. The CDR3 extends over 12 amino acids. Germline values: CDR1 SQVTM, CDR2 ANQGSEA. V was shortened by 4 bases and J by 1 base, with 5 bases between the two germline ends. CDR3 DNA sequence: TGCAGCGTTGTTCCGTCTGGAAACACCATATATTTT. This gives the protein CSVVPSGNTIYF.

This clone has just one count. At one end the junction does not follow the germline gene, possibly because of a read error. V and J are TRBV2 and TRBJ1-2; 9 nucleotides agree with TRBD1. Germline CDR1 and CDR2: SNHLY and FYNNEI. The CDR3 loop spans 14 amino acids. CDR3 bases: TGTGCCAGCAGCGAAGTGACAGGGGGCTATGGCTACACCTTC. It yields the protein CASSEVTGGYGYTF.

The rearrangement links TRBV4-2 to TRBJ1-6; 9 bases match TRBD1. V lost 0 bases to trimming and J lost 10 bases; unmatched junction nucleotides: 4. CDR3 length: 15 amino acids. Germline-derived CDR1 and CDR2 are LGHNA and YNFKEQ. Written as DNA, the CDR3 is TGTGCCAGCAGCCAAGATCCGGGACAGGGATCACCCCTCCACTTT. Protein: CASSQDPGQGSPLHF.

V is TRBV5-1 and J is TRBJ2-5, with D maybe TRBD1 (5 bases). The V and J ends lost 4 bases and 0 bases respectively, with 19 bases between them. CDR1 SGHRS and CDR2 YFSETQ come from the germline V gene. This CDR3 comprises 17 residues. The CDR3 region has the DNA TGCGCCAGCAGCCTCAGGGCGGAGCAGCGATACCAAGAGACCCAGTACTTC. Translated, it gives CASSLRAEQRYQETQYF.

The chain joins TRBV3-1 (or the pseudogene TRBV3-2) to TRBJ2-7, with TRBD2 as a possible D gene (6 bases). Germline loops: CDR1 LGHDT, CDR2 YNNKEL (reference sequence). The CDR3 totals 15 residues. Trimming pared 2 bases from V and 1 base from J, leaving 12 bases between. The CDR3 bases are TGTGCCAGCAGCCAAAATGGGGGGTTGTCCTACGAGCAGTACTTC. Its protein product is CASSQNGGLSYEQYF.

V gene TRBV5-1 combines with J gene TRBJ2-1; 8 bases are a match to TRBD1. Germline V gene sequence: CDR1 SGHRS, CDR2 YFSETQ. The junction had 5 bases not matched to a gene; V was cut back by 4 bases and J by 2 bases. The CDR3 length is 15 residues. CDR3 in amino acids: CASSQTGVAYNEQFF. The DNA for the CDR3 is TGCGCCAGCAGCCAGACAGGGGTCGCCTACAATGAGCAGTTCTTC.

The chain links TRBV19 to TRBJ1-1; TRBD1 matches 11 bases. J lost 6 bases, V lost 5 bases, and 11 bases had no gene match. Germline V gene data show CDR1 as LNHDA and CDR2 as SQIVND (reference sequence). This CDR3 region has 16 residues. In DNA, the CDR3 is TGTGCCAGTAGTCCGATTCTAGGGACAGGGGGTTCTGAAGCTTTCTTT. It encodes CASSPILGTGGSEAFF.

The chain joins TRBV7-9 to TRBJ2-3; 11 bases agree with TRBD2. Germline CDR1 SEHNR, CDR2 FQNEAQ (reference sequence). This CDR3 has 17 residues. The V segment lost 0 bases and the J segment 3 bases; nucleotides outside the gene matches: 5. In DNA, the CDR3 is TGTGCCAGCAGCTTAGCGGAAACTAGCGGGAGTACAGATACGCAGTATTTT. Protein sequence: CASSLAETSGSTDTQYF.